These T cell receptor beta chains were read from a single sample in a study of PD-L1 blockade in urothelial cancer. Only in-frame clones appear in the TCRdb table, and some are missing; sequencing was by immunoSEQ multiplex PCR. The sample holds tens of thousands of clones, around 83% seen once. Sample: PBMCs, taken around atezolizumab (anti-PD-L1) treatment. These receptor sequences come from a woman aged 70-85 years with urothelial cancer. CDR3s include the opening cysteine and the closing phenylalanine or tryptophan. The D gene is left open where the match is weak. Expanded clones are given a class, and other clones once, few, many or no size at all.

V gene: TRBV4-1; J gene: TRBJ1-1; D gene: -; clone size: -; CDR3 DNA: TGCGCCAGCAGCTTGACAGGGAACACTGAAGCTTTCTTT; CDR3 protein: CASSLTGNTEAFF
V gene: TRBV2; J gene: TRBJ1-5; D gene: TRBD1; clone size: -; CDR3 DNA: TGTGCCAGCAAGGGGCAGGGGGCTTGGAATCAGCCCCAGCATTTT; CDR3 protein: CASKGQGAWNQPQHF
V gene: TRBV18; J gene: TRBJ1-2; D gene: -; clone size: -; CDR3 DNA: TGTGCCAGCTCACCACAGGGGAACTATGGCTACACCTTC; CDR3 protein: CASSPQGNYGYTF
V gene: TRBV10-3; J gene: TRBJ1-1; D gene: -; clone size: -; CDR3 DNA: TGTGCCATCAGAGGGCTACGGGAGAACACTGAAGCTTTCTTT; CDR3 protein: CAIRGLRENTEAFF
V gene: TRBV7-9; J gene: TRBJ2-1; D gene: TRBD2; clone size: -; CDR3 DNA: TGTGCCAGCAGCTTCCAGACTAGCGGGGGACCCTCCTACAATGAGCAGTTCTTC; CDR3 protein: CASSFQTSGGPSYNEQFF
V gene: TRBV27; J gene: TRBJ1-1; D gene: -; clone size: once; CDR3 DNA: TGTGCCAGCAGTCCCTATCTGGCCCGCCGAGGTGAAGCTTTCTTT; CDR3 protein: CASSPYLARRGEAFF
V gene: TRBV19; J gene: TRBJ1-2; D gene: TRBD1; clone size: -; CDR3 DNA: TGTGCCAGTAGTCCTAGTCCGGGACAGGCGATTATGAGCTACACCTTC; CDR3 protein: CASSPSPGQAIMSYTF
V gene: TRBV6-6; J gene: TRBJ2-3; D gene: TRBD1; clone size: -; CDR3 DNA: TGTGCCAGCAGTTACGGACAGGCCAGCACAGATACGCAGTATTTT; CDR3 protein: CASSYGQASTDTQYF
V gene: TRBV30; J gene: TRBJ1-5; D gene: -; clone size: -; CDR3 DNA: TGTGCCTGGAGTGCTGGGAAAGGGGTGAATCAGCCCCAGCATTTT; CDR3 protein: CAWSAGKGVNQPQHF
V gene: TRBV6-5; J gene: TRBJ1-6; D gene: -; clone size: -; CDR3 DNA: TGTGCCAGCAGTTACTCGACAGGAGGCTACTCACCCCTCCACTTT; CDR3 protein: CASSYSTGGYSPLHF
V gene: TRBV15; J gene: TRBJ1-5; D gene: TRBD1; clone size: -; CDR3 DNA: TGTGCCACCAGCGGACAGGGAAGTAGGCAGCCCCAGCATTTT; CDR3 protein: CATSGQGSRQPQHF
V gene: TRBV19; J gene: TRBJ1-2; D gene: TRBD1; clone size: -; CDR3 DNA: TGTGCCAGTAGTATAGTCGGGACAGGTGCTACTAACTATGGCTACACCTTC; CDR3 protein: CASSIVGTGATNYGYTF
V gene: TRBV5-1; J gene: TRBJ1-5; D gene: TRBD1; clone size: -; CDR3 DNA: TGCGCCAGCAGCTTGGGGGGGACAGTGGGTCAGCCCCAGCATTTT; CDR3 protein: CASSLGGTVGQPQHF
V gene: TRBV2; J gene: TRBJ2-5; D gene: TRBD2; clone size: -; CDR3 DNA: TGTGCCGGGTTACCGGGACTAGCGGGAGGGCCGGGAGAGACCCAGTACTTC; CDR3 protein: CAGLPGLAGGPGETQYF
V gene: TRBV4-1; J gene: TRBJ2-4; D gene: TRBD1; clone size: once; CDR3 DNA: TGCGCCAGCAGCCAAGATTTAGACGGACAGGGGGATCCCAAAAACATTCAGTACTTC; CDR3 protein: CASSQDLDGQGDPKNIQYF
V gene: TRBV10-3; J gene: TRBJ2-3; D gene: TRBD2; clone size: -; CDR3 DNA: TGTGCCATCAGTGACCCTAGACTAGCGACTGGGAGGGATACGCAGTATTTT; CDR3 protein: CAISDPRLATGRDTQYF
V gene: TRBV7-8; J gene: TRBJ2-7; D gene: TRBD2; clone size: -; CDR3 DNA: TGTGCCAGCACCCTAACGGGCGGGGGTTCCTACGAGCAGTACTTC; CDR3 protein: CASTLTGGGSYEQYF
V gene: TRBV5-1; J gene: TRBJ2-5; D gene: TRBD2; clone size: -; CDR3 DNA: TGCGCCAGCAGTGAGAGCGGGAGTGGGGAGACCCAGTACTTC; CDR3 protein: CASSESGSGETQYF
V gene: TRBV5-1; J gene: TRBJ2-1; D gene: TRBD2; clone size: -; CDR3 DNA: TGCGCCAGCAGCTTGTCCCCCGGCGCGGGGGGGTACAATGAGCAGTTCTTC; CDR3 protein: CASSLSPGAGGYNEQFF
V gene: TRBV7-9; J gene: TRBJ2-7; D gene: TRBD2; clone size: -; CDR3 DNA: TGTGCCAGCAGTTTGGGTGCTAGCGGGAGGGCCGAGCAGTACTTC; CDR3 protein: CASSLGASGRAEQYF
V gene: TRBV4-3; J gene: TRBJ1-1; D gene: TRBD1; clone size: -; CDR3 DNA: TGCGCCAGCAGCCTACAGGGGGCTGTTGGCACTGAAGCTTTCTTT; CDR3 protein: CASSLQGAVGTEAFF
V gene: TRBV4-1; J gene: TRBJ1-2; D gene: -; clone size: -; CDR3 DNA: TGCGCCAGCAGCCAAGAGGTGGCAGGGGCCTATGGCTACACCTTC; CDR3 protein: CASSQEVAGAYGYTF
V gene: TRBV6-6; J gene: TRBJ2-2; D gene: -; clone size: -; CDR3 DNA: TGTGCCAGCAGCCCCGGTGAGAACACCGGGGAGCTGTTTTTT; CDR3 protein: CASSPGENTGELFF
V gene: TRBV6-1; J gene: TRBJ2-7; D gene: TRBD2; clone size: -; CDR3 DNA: TGTGCCAGCAGTACTAGCGGTTCCTACGAGCAGTACTTC; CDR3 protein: CASSTSGSYEQYF
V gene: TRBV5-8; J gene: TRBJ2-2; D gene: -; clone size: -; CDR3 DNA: TGTGCCAGCAGCTTCGTAACAGATGGTTTAGGCACCGGGGAGCTGTTTTTT; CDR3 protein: CASSFVTDGLGTGELFF
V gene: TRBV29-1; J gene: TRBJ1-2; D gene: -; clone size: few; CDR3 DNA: TGCAGCGTTACTGTCGGGGGAGCTAACTATGGCTACACCTTC; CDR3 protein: CSVTVGGANYGYTF
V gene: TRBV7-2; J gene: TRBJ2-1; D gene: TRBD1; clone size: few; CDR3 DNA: TGTGCCAGCAGCTCCTGGCGGCGGGGACAGGTGAGTCAGAATGAGCAGTTCTTC; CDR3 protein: CASSSWRRGQVSQNEQFF
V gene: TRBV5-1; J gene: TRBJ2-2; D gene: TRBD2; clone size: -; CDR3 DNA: TGCGCCAGCAGCCAGAATAGCGGGAGCGCGAACACCGGGGAGCTGTTTTTT; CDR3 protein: CASSQNSGSANTGELFF
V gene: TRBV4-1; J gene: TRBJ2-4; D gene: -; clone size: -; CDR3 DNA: TGCGCCAGCAGCCAACAGGACAGCCCAATAAACATTCAGTACTTC; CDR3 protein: CASSQQDSPINIQYF
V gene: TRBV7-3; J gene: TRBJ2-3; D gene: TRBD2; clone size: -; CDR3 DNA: TGTGCCAGCAGCCGCGGACTAGCGGGAGCTTTCGATACGCAGTATTTT; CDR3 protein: CASSRGLAGAFDTQYF
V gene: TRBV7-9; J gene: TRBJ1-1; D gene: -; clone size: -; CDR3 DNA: TGTGCCAGCAGCTTAGTTAACGGACAGATGAACACTGAAGCTTTCTTT; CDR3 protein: CASSLVNGQMNTEAFF
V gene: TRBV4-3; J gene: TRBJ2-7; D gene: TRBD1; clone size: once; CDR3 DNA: TGCGCCAGCAGCCAGTCCGGGACAGGGGAAACCTACGAGCAGTACTTC; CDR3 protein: CASSQSGTGETYEQYF
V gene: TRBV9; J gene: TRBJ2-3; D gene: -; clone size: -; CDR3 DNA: TGTGCCAGCAGCGAGCGCGGGAGCACAGATACGCAGTATTTT; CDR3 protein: CASSERGSTDTQYF
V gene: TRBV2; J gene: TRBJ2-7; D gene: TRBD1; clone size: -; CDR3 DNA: TGTGCCAGCCAGGGACAGTGGGACTCCTACGAGCAGTACTTC; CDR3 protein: CASQGQWDSYEQYF
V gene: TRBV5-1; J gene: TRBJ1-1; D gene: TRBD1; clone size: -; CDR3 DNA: TGCGCCAGCAGCTTGGATCAGGGGGCCACTGAAGCTTTCTTT; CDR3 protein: CASSLDQGATEAFF
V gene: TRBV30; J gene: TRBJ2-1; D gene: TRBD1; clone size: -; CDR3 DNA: TGTGCCTGGACGGGACAGGGGAATCGGAATGAGCAGTTCTTC; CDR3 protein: CAWTGQGNRNEQFF
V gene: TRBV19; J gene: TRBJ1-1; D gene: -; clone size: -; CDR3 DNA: TGTGCCAGTAGTGTCAGCGCCCAGGGAGGGGGCACTGAAGCTTTCTTT; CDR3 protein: CASSVSAQGGGTEAFF
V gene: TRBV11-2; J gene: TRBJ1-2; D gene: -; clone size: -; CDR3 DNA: TGTGCCAGCAGCTTAGGTCACAGGGACGGCTACACCTTC; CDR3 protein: CASSLGHRDGYTF
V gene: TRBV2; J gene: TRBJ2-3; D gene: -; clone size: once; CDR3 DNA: TGTGCCAGCAGTGGATCACTGCTCGGGGGTTATCTAGTAGATACGCAGTATTTT; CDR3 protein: CASSGSLLGGYLVDTQYF
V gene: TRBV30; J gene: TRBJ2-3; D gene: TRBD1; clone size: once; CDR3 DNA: TGTGCCTGGAGTGTAATGCAGGGGGCAGATACGCAGTATTTT; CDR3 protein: CAWSVMQGADTQYF
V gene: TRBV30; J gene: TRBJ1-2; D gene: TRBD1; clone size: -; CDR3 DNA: TGTGCCTGGAGTGTAGGAGGGGGCGCCCGTGGCTACACCTTC; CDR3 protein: CAWSVGGGARGYTF
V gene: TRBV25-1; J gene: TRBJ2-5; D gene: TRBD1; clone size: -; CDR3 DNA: TGTGCCAGCAGAGGACAGGGCAAAGAGACCCAGTACTTC; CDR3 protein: CASRGQGKETQYF
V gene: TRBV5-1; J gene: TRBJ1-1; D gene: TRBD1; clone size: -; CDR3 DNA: TGCGCCAGCAGCCCAGGGACAGGCGGGGGTATGAACACTGAAGCTTTCTTT; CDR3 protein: CASSPGTGGGMNTEAFF
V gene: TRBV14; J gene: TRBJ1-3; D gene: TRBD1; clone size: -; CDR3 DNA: TGTGCCAGCAGCCGACAGGGGGCTCGGGGAAACACCATATATTTT; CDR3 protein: CASSRQGARGNTIYF
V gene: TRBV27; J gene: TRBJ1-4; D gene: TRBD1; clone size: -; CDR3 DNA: TGTGCCAGCAGCCTACAAAGGACAGGGGGCTTTGAAAAACTGTTTTTT; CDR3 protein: CASSLQRTGGFEKLFF
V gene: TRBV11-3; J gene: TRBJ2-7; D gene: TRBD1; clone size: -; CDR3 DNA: TGTGCCAGCAGCTATGACAGGGCCTACGCCCTGGAAAAGTACTTC; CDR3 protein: CASSYDRAYALEKYF
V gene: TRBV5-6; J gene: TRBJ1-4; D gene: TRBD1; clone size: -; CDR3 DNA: TGTGCCAGCAGCTTGGCCCCGACAGGGAATGAAAAACTGTTTTTT; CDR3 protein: CASSLAPTGNEKLFF
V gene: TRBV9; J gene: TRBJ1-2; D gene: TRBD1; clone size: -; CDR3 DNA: TGTGCCAGCAGCGTAGGGCAGGGGGCCTCGCCCGGGGGCTACACCTTC; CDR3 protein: CASSVGQGASPGGYTF
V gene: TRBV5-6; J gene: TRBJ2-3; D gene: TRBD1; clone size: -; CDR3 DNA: TGTGCCAGCAGCTTCCCAACAGGGGGCAGGACAGATACGCAGTATTTT; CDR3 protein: CASSFPTGGRTDTQYF
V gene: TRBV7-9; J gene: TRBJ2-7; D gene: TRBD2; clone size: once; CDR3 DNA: TGTGCCAGCAGCTTAGCGCGTGGTTTAGCGGGAGGGTTAACCTACGAGCAGTACTTC; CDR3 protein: CASSLARGLAGGLTYEQYF
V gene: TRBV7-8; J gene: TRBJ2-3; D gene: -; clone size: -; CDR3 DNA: TGTGCCAGCAGCTTAGTTGTACTGGCAGATACGCAGTATTTT; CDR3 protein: CASSLVVLADTQYF
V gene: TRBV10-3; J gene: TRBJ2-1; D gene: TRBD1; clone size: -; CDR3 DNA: TGTGCCATCAGTACTACAGGGGGCGAAAATGAGCAGTTCTTC; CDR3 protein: CAISTTGGENEQFF
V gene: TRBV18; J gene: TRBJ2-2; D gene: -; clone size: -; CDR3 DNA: TGTGCCAGCTCACCACAGTGGGGCGGCACCGGGGAGCTGTTTTTT; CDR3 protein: CASSPQWGGTGELFF
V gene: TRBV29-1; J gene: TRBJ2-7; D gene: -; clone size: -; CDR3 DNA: TGCAGCGTTGGACTGAACTCCTACGAGCAGTACTTC; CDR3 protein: CSVGLNSYEQYF
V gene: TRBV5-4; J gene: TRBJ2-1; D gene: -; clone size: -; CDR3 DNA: TGTGCCAGCAGCCCGTGGCCCGGGAATGAGCAGTTCTTC; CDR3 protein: CASSPWPGNEQFF
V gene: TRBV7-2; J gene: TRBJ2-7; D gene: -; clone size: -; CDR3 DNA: TGTGCCAGCAGCTCCGTCTCCTACGAGCAGTACTTC; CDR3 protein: CASSSVSYEQYF